This is a list of T cell receptor beta chains from one sample in a study of blood T cell repertoires in COVID-19. Using immunoSEQ multiplex PCR, the repertoire was profiled, and TCRdb retains in-frame clones only, with some absent. The table records roughly 230,000 clones, around 90% of them present only once. The specimen was peripheral blood. The receptors were sampled from a human donor in a cohort sampled during active COVID-19. Each CDR3 is given with its conserved first and last residue.

v_call cdr3_aa
TRBV9 CASSGGGSGNTIYF
TRBV5-4 CASSLEAGGKLFF
TRBV30 CAWSSQGGAVNIQYF
TRBV3-1/TRBV3-2 CASSHRQPYGYTF
TRBV28 CASSLKGTAPYNEQFF
TRBV21-1 CASSARGGKRARSTDTQYF
TRBV6-6 CASSYAAGGGITEAFF
TRBV11-3 CVKKSPIKSPLHF
TRBV7-8 CASSLQGTNTEAFF
TRBV11-2 CASRTRDTEAFF